These T cell receptor beta chains were read from a single sample in a study of blood T cell repertoires in COVID-19. Assay: immunoSEQ multiplex PCR; the TCRdb copy retains only in-frame clones and omits some. Counted here are 80,000 to 95,000 clones, around three quarters occurring once; the ten biggest clones make up about a fifth. The material sequenced was peripheral blood. These receptors were collected from a woman of 80 years or more with active or convalescent COVID-19. Both conserved end residues are part of each CDR3. A D gene is named only where the DNA matches it firmly. Some rows mark clone size as missing; the rest say once, few, many or name a class of expanded clone.

cdr3_nt cdr3_aa d_call j_call v_call clone_size
TGTGCCAGCAGCTTAAACGGACAGGGCCCAAATACGTGGGATACGCAGTATTTT CASSLNGQGPNTWDTQYF TRBD1 TRBJ2-3 TRBV13 .
TGCAGCGTGAGTAGGGACAGGGAAGACTTCTACGAGCAGTACTTC CSVSRDREDFYEQYF TRBD1 TRBJ2-7 TRBV29-1 .
TGTGCCAGCAGCCAACCCGGCGGCTCACCCCTCCACTTT CASSQPGGSPLHF . TRBJ1-6 TRBV3-1/TRBV3-2 .
TGTGCCAGCAGCGCGGACAGGAGCACAGATACGCAGTATTTT CASSADRSTDTQYF TRBD1 TRBJ2-3 TRBV9 once
TGTGCCAGCACCGGGGGAGGGGCTGCGAACACCGGGGAGCTGTTTTTT CASTGGGAANTGELFF TRBD2 TRBJ2-2 TRBV7-2 .
TGTGCCAGCAGCCACACCCGAGCGGGGAAAAACTCCTACAATGAGCAGTTCTTC CASSHTRAGKNSYNEQFF TRBD2 TRBJ2-1 TRBV3-1/TRBV3-2 once
TGTGCCAGCAGTTACCCCCTAGCGGGGGGGTCTGAGCAGTTCTTC CASSYPLAGGSEQFF TRBD2 TRBJ2-1 TRBV6-2/TRBV6-3 few
TGTGCCAGTAGTCTGGACAGGGGTGCATACGGCAATCAGCCCCAGCATTTT CASSLDRGAYGNQPQHF TRBD1 TRBJ1-5 TRBV19 .
TGTGCCAGCAGCAGGACAGGCGGCTTCTATGGCTACACCTTC CASSRTGGFYGYTF TRBD1 TRBJ1-2 TRBV14 .
TGCGCCAGCAGCCAAGACAGGGCTGATGGCTACACCTTC CASSQDRADGYTF . TRBJ1-2 TRBV4-3 .
TGTGCCAGCACCGAAGCCACAGGGGTAGCCGGAAACACCATATATTTT CASTEATGVAGNTIYF TRBD1 TRBJ1-3 TRBV6-1 few
TGCGCCAGCAGCCAAGATCTACCGTCGGACAGGATCTATGGCTACACCTTC CASSQDLPSDRIYGYTF TRBD1 TRBJ1-2 TRBV4-1 medium-sized
TGTGCCACCAGTGACACGACAGGGTTAAGGCAAGAGACCCAGTACTTC CATSDTTGLRQETQYF TRBD1 TRBJ2-5 TRBV24-1 .
TGTGCCAGCAGCCCGACTAGAACCGGGGAGCTGTTTTTT CASSPTRTGELFF . TRBJ2-2 TRBV11-3 .
TGCGCCAGCAGCCATTCACCGGGACAGGGGTTCTATGGCTACACCTTC CASSHSPGQGFYGYTF TRBD1 TRBJ1-2 TRBV4-1 .
TGTGCCAGCAGCGGAGATACCCTCCTGGGGGGGCAAGAGACCCAGTACTTC CASSGDTLLGGQETQYF TRBD2 TRBJ2-5 TRBV9 many
TGCGCCAGCAGCCAAGAGGCCATGGCGGGGACCCAGTACTTC CASSQEAMAGTQYF . TRBJ2-5 TRBV4-3 .
TGTGCCTGGAGTGTGGGCCAGTTTGGCACCGGGGAGCTGTTTTTT CAWSVGQFGTGELFF . TRBJ2-2 TRBV30 .